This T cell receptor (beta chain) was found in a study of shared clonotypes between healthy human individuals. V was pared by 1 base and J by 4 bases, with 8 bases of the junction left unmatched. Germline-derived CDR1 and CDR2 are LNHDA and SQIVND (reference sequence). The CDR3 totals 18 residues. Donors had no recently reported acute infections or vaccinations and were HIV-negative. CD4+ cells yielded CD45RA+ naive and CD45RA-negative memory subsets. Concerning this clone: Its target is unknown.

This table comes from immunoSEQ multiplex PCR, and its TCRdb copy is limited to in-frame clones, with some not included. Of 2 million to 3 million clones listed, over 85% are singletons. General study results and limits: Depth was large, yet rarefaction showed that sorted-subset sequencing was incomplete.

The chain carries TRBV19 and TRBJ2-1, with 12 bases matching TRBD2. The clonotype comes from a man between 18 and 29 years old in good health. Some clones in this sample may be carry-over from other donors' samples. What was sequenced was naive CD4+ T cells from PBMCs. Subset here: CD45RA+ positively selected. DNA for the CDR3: TGTGCCAGTAGTATAGGGTCTCAGACTAGCGGGAGATACAATGAGCAGTTCTTC. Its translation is CASSIGSQTSGRYNEQFF.